What follows describes a single TCR beta chain. V was shortened by 0 bases and J by 8 bases, with 14 bases between the two germline ends. Germline V gene data show CDR1 as SGHKS and CDR2 as YYEKEE (reference sequence). CDR3 length equals 15 residues. The sample is drawn from a study of blood T cell repertoires in COVID-19. Those enrolled in Seattle joined during active infection and were followed longitudinally afterward. Authors' processing steps: The assay estimated nucleated cells by amplifying reference gene primers. Assay used: immunoSEQ multiplex PCR; TCRdb lists only in-frame clones, some missing. D and trimming were read from the DNA, whereas the V and J calls and clone size are those reported in that table. The sample holds about 230,000 clones, 85% to 90% seen once.

The rearrangement joins TRBV5-5 to TRBJ1-4, with D possibly being TRBD1 (6 bases). Sequences were obtained from peripheral blood. This TCR was sampled from a man between 50 and 59 years old with COVID-19, enrolled during active disease. The CDR3 loop is CASSLVGTSHEKLFF. CDR3 sequence (DNA): TGTGCCAGCAGCTTGGTCGGGACAAGCCACGAAAAACTGTTTTTT.